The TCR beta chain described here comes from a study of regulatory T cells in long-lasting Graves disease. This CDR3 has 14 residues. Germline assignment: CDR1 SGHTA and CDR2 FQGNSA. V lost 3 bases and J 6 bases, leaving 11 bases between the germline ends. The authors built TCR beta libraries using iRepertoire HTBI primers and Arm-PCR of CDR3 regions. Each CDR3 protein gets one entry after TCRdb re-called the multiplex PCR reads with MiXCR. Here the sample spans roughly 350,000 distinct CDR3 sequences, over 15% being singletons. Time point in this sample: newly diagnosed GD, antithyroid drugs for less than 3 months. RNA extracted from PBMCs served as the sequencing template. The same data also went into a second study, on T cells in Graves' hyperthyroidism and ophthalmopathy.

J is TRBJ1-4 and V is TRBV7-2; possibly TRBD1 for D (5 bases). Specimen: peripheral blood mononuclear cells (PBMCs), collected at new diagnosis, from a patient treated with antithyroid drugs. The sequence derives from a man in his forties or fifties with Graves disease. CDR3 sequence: CASSFAGGDEKLFF. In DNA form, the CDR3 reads TGTGCCAGCAGCTTCGCGGGGGGAGATGAAAAACTGTTTTTT.